This T cell receptor beta chain stems from a study of blood T cells in healthy people across ages. At the level of the study: The template switching approach captured approximately one barcoded beta molecule for every two T cells.

In regard to this clonotype: Its antigen is not identified.

Broader study findings: Possibly, changes in expanded clonotypes were confounded because donor CMV status was unknown. Long-lived donors carried more naive CD4+ cells and greater diversity than aged donors.

Donors were systemically healthy Caucasian individuals from Russia aged roughly 6 to 100 years. Trimming removed 3 bases from V and 5 bases from J; junction bases left unmatched: 5. The CDR3 spans 15 residues. Combining a sample-barcoded 5' primer with a J-beta primer mix, a second PCR ran for about 7 to 11 cycles. Using its own MiXCR run on the 5' RACE reads, TCRdb lists one record per CDR3 protein. The sample lists just over 1 million distinct CDR3 sequences; 35% to 55% were seen once. The sequenced sample was blood. The sequence was obtained from a woman aged 60 to 75 in good health. The V and J genes are TRBV12-3 or TRBV12-4 and TRBJ2-2, with 8 nucleotides matching TRBD2. The CDR3 sequence: CASSLGGRRTGELFF. The CDR3 nucleotides are TGTGCCAGCAGTTTGGGCGGGAGGAGGACCGGGGAGCTGTTTTTT.